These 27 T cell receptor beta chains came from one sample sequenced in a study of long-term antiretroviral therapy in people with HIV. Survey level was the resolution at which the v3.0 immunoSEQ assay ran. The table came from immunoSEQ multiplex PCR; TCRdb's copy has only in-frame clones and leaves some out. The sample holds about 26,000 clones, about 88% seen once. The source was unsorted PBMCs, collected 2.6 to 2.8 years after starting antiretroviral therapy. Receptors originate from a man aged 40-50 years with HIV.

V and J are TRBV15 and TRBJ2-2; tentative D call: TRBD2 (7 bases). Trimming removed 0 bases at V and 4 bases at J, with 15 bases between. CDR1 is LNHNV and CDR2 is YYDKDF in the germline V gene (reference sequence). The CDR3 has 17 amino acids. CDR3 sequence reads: CATSRELGGGATGELFF. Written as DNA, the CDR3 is TGTGCCACCAGCAGAGAGCTTGGTGGGGGGGCCACCGGGGAGCTGTTTTTT.

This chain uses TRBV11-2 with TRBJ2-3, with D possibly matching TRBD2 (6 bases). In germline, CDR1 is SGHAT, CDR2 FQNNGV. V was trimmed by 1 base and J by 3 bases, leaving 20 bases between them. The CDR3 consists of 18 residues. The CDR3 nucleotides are TGTGCCAGCAGCTTAGCGGGAAGACTAGTCCGTGTGACAGATACGCAGTATTTT. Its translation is CASSLAGRLVRVTDTQYF.

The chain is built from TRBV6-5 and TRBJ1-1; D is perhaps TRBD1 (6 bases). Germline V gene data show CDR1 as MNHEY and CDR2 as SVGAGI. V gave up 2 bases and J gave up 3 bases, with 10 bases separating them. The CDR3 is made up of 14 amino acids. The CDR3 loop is CASSYKGGDTEAFF. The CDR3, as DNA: TGTGCCAGCAGTTACAAGGGGGGGGACACTGAAGCTTTCTTT.

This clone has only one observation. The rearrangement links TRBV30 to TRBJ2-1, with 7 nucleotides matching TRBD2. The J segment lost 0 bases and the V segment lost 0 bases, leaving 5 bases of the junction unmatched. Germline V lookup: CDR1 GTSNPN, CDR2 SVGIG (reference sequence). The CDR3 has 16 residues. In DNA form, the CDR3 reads TGTGCCTGGAGTGTAGCGGGGTTGCCCTCCTACAATGAGCAGTTCTTC. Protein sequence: CAWSVAGLPSYNEQFF.

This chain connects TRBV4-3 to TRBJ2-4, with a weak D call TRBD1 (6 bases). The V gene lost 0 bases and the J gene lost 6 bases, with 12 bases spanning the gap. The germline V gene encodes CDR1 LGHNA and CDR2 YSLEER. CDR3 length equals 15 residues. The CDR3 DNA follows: TGCGCCAGCAGCCAAGATTGGGGGCGCGTAAACATTCAGTACTTC. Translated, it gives CASSQDWGRVNIQYF.

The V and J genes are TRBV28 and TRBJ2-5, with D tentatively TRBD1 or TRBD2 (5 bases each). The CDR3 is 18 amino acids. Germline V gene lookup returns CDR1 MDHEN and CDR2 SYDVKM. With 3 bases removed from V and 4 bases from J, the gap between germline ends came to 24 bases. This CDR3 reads CASSFGPTSSGPGETQYF. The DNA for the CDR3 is TGTGCCAGCAGTTTTGGCCCCACTAGTTCAGGGCCAGGAGAGACCCAGTACTTC.

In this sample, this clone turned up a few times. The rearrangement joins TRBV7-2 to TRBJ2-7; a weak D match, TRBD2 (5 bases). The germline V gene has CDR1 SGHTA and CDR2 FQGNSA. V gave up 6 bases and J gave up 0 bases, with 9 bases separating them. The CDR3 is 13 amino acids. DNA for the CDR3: TGTGCCAGCAGTGAGGGTCCCTCCTACGAGCAGTACTTC. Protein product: CASSEGPSYEQYF.

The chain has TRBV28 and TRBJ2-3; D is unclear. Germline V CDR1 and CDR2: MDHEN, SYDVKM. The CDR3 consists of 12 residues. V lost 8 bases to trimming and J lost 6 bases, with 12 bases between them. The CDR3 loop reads CASSIPGDTQYF. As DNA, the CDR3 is TGTGCCAGCTCTATCCCTGGGGATACGCAGTATTTT. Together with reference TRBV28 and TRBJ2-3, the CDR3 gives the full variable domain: DVKVTQSSRYLVKRTGEKVFLECVQDMDHENMFWYRQDPGLGLRLIYFSYDVKMKEKGDIPEGYSVSREKKERFSLILESASTNQTSMYLCASSIPGDTQYFGPGTRLTVL.

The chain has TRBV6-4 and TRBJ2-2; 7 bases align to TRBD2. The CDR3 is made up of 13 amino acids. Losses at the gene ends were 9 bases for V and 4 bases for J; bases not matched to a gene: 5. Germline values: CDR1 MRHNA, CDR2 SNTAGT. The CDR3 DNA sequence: TGTGCCAGGGGGGGGGAGGGCACCGGGGAGCTGTTTTTT. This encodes CARGGEGTGELFF.

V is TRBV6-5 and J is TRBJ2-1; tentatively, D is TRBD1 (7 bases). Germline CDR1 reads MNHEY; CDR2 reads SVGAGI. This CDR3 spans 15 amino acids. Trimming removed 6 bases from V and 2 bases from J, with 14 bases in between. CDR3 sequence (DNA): TGTGCCAGCAGGCGGGGCAGGGGGGCCTACAATGAGCAGTTCTTC. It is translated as CASRRGRGAYNEQFF.

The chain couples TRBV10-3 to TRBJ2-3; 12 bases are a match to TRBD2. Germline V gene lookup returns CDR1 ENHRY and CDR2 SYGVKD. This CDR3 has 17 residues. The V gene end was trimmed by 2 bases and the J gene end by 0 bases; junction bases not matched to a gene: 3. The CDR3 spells CAISETLAGGSTDTQYF. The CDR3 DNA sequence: TGTGCCATCAGTGAGACCCTAGCGGGAGGGAGCACAGATACGCAGTATTTT.

CDR3 residues: CASRRGTGNTIYF. Written as DNA, the CDR3 is TGTGCCAGCAGAAGGGGGACTGGAAACACCATATATTTT. The V and J genes are TRBV7-9 and TRBJ1-3, with a possible D match to TRBD1 (6 bases). Trimming pared 6 bases from V and 2 bases from J, leaving 8 bases between. The CDR3 runs 13 residues. Looked up from germline, CDR1 is SEHNR and CDR2 is FQNEAQ (reference sequence). Variable domain in full (rest from reference TRBV7-9 and TRBJ1-3): DTGVSQNPRHKITKRGQNVTFRCDPISEHNRLYWYRQTLGQGPEFLTYFQNEAQLEKSRLLSDRFSAERPKGSFSTLEIQRTEQGDSAMYLCASRRGTGNTIYFGEGSWLTVV.

CDR3 in amino acids: CASSPTDDRKYF. DNA of the CDR3: TGTGCCAGCAGCCCAACCGATGACAGAAAGTACTTC. This chain links TRBV7-9 with TRBJ2-7, with D perhaps matching TRBD1 (5 bases). V lost 5 bases and J 11 bases, leaving 16 bases between the germline ends. Germline V gene sequence: CDR1 SEHNR, CDR2 FQNEAQ (reference sequence). The CDR3 has 12 residues.

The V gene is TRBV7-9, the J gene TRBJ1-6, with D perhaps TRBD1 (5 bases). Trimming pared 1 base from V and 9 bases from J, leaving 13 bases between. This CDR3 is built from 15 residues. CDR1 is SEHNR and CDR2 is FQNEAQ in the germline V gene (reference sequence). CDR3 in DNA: TGTGCCAGCAGCTTAGGGTCCCCAAGGGGTTCACCCCTCCACTTT. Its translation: CASSLGSPRGSPLHF.

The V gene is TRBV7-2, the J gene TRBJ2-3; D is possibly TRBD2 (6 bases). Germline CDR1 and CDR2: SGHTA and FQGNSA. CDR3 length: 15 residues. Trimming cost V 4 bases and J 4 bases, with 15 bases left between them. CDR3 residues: CASSWVGGLPDTQYF. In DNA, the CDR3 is TGTGCCAGCAGCTGGGTTGGGGGGTTACCAGATACGCAGTATTTT.

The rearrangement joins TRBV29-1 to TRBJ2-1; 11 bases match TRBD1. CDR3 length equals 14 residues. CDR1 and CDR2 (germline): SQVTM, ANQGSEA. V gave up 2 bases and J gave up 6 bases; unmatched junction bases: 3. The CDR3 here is CSVERGQGANEQFF. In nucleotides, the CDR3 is TGCAGCGTTGAACGAGGACAGGGGGCCAATGAGCAGTTCTTC.

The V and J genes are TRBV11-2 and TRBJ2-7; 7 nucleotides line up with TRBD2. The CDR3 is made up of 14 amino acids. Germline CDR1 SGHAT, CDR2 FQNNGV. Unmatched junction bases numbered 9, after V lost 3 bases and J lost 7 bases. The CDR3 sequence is CASSFGAGVEEQYF. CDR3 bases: TGTGCCAGCAGCTTTGGGGCGGGAGTAGAGGAGCAGTACTTC.

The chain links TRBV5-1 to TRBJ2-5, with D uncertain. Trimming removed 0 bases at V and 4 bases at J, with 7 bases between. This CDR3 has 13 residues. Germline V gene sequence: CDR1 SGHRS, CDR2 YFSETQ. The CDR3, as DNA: TGCGCCAGCAGCTTGGGTAGGGTAGAGACCCAGTACTTC. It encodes CASSLGRVETQYF.

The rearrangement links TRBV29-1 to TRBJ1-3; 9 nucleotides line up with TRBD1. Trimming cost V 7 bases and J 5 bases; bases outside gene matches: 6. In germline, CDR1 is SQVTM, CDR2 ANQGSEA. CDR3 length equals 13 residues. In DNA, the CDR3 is TGCAGCGCCCAACAGGGGGCTAGAAACACCATATATTTT. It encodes CSAQQGARNTIYF.

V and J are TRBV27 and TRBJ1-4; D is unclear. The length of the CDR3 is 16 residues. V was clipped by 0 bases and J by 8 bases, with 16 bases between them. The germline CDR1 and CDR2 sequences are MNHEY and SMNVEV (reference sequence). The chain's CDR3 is CASSLSVPLAGEKLFF. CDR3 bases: TGTGCCAGCAGTTTATCCGTTCCATTAGCAGGCGAAAAACTGTTTTTT.

The CDR3, as DNA: TGTGCCAGCAGCTTGAGGACAGGGGATTCACCCCTCCACTTT. This gives the protein CASSLRTGDSPLHF. The rearrangement joins TRBV11-2 to TRBJ1-6; 9 nucleotides align to TRBD1. The germline CDR1 and CDR2 sequences are SGHAT and FQNNGV. V shed 3 bases, J shed 8 bases, and the junction held 2 bases outside the gene matches. CDR3 size: 14 residues.

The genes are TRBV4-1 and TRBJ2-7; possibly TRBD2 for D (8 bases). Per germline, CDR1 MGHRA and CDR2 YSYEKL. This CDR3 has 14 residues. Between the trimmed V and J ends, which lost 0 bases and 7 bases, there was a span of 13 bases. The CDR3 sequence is CASSQDSGTAEQYF. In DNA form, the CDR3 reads TGCGCCAGCAGCCAAGATAGCGGGACAGCGGAGCAGTACTTC.

The CDR3 loop reads CASSRGQATEAFF. CDR3 DNA: TGTGCCAGCTCCAGGGGGCAGGCCACTGAAGCTTTCTTT. This chain connects TRBV18 to TRBJ1-1, with 8 bases that match TRBD1. Looked up from germline, CDR1 is KGHSH and CDR2 is LQKENI. After removal of 6 bases from V and 4 bases from J, the junction contained 4 bases not matched to a gene. The CDR3 sequence is 13 residues long. The complete variable domain, with remaining parts taken from reference TRBV18 and TRBJ1-1, reads NAGVMQNPRHLVRRRGQEARLRCSPMKGHSHVYWYRQLPEEGLKFMVYLQKENIIDESGMPKERFSAEFPKEGPSILRIQQVVRGDSAAYFCASSRGQATEAFFGQGTRLTVV.

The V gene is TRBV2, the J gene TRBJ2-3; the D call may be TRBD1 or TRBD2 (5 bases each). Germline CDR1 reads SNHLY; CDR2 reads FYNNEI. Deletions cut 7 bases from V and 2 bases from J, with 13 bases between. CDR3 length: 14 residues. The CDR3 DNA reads TGTGCCAGCAAGAGGGGTTTAATCACAGATACGCAGTATTTT. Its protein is CASKRGLITDTQYF.

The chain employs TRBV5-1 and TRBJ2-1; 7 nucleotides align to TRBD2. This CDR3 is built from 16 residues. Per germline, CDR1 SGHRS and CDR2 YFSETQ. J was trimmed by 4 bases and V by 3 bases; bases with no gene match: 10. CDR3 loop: CASSSQFGGGYNEQFF. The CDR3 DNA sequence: TGCGCCAGCAGCTCCCAATTCGGCGGGGGTTACAATGAGCAGTTCTTC. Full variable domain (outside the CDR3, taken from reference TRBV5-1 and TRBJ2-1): KAGVTQTPRYLIKTRGQQVTLSCSPISGHRSVSWYQQTPGQGLQFLFEYFSETQRNKGNFPGRFSGRQFSNSRSEMNVSTLELGDSALYLCASSSQFGGGYNEQFFGPGTRLTVL.

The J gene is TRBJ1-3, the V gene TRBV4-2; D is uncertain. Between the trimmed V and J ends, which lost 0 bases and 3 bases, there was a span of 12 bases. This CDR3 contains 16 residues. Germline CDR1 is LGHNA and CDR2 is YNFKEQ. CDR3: CASSQDRVGSGNTIYF. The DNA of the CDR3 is TGTGCCAGCAGCCAAGATCGGGTAGGAAGTGGAAACACCATATATTTT.

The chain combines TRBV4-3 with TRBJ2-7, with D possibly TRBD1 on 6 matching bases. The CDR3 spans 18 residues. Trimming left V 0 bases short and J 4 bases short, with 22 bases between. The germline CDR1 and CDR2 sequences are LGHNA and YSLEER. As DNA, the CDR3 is TGCGCCAGCAGCCAAGAACGGTCAATGGACAGAGTACGATACGAGCAGTACTTC. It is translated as CASSQERSMDRVRYEQYF.